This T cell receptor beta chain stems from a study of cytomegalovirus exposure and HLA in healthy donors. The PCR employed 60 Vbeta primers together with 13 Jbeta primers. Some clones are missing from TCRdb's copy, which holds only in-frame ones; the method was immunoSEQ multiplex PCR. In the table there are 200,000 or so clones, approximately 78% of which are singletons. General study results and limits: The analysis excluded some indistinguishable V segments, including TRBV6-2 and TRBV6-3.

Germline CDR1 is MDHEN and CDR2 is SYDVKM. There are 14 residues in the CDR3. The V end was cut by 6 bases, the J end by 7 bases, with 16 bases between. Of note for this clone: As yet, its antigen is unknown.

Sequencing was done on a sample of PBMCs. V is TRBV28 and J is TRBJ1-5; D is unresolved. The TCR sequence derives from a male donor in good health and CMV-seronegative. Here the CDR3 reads CASSPILGSQPQHF. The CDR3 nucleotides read TGTGCCAGCAGCCCTATCCTTGGGAGCCAGCCCCAGCATTTT.